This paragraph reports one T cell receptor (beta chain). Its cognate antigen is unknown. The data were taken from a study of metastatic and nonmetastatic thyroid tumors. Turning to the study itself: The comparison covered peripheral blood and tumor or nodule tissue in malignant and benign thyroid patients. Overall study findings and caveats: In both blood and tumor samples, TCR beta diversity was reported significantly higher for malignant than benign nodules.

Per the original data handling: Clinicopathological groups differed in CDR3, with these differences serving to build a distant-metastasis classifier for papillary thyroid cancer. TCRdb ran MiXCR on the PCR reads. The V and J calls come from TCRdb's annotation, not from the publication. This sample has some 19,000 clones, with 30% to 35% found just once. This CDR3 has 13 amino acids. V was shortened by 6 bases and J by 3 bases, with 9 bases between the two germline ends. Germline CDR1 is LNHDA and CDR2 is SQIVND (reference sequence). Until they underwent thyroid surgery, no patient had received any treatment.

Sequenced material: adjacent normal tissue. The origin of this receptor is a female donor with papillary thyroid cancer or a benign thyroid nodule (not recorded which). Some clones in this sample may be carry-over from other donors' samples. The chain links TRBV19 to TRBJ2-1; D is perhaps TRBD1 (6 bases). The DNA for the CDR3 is TGTGCCAGTAGCCCCAGGGGCTACAATGAGCAGTTCTTC. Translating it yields CASSPRGYNEQFF.